This T cell receptor (beta chain) was observed in a study of circulating CD8 cells and anti-PD-1 response in melanoma. Trimming took 2 bases from V and 2 from J, leaving 4 bases between them. Germline V lookup: CDR1 SGHKS, CDR2 YYEKEE (reference sequence). The CDR3 totals 12 residues. This clonotype is judged large. Using around 15 ng of total RNA, TCR libraries were made with the QIAseq Immune Repertoire TCR panel. TCRdb redid the calling of the reads with MiXCR, one entry per CDR3 protein. The sample carries 940 or so distinct CDR3 sequences, around 4.5% recorded once. Live CD3+CD8+TCRalphabeta+ cells were sorted into four subsets by PD-1 and/or TIGIT.

The chain uses TRBV5-5 and TRBJ2-5; D is unclear. Here the sequenced sample was CD8+ T cells from PBMCs, taken at baseline or after one month of anti-PD-1 therapy (not recorded which). The TCR sequence derives from a human donor with melanoma. The CDR3 DNA reads as TGTGCCAGCAGCTTCATACAAGAGACCCAGTACTTC. Protein product: CASSFIQETQYF.